This TCR beta chain stems from a study of cytomegalovirus exposure and HLA in healthy donors (dated by TCRdb to about 2017). Concerning the study at large: An earlier analysis of roughly 500 of the donors reported approximately 300 Gb of sequence data and 117 million unique TCR beta sequences from some 180 million T cells. Alongside the repertoire data, information on donor age, sex, ethnicity and CMV serostatus was compiled. All discovery cohort repertoires had been generated using a single sequencing platform. Of the 350 to 400 genotyped donors, 65% to 90% fell in the genetic ancestry cluster associated with self-reported Caucasian donors. The study aimed to test whether signatures of past pathogen exposure could be identified by cataloging public T cell receptors. An earlier analysis of around 540 of the donors applied high-throughput TCR beta sequencing to assess whether each TCR beta V gene segment acted as functional or pseudogenic. The number of typed donors differed by locus: about 620-640 for A, B, C, DRB1 and DQB1; 500 to 550 for DQA1; around 610 for DPA1; and roughly 450 for DPB1. The study used immunosequencing to profile the T cell repertoires of 666 subjects and linked those repertoires to cytomegalovirus serostatus. The later analysis used no new phenotypic data to find candidate immune exposures, relying instead on TCR beta sequences and their occurrence across donors. A later genetic analysis took genome-wide SNP genotypes for 398 of the 666 donors and used that subset as a discovery cohort. A separate validation cohort of 90 to 150 different subjects was used in addition to the 666-subject first cohort. An early release that covered about 600 HLA-typed donors contained 250 to 350 gigabases of sequencing data and 85 million to 100 million unique TCR sequences. Roughly 5 DR-DQ haplotypes were treated as single units for association and clustering because of strong linkage in the cohort. To predict cytomegalovirus infection status, the study brought together high-throughput TCR immunosequencing, statistical association of individual TCRs with disease status, and machine learning. A later analysis re-analyzed previously published TCR beta repertoires from roughly 600 donors and added high-resolution HLA genotyping to study TCR occurrence patterns. Both class I and class II loci were covered by HLA typing, at four-digit resolution. On average, roughly 250,000 unique TCR beta nucleotide sequences were sequenced per donor among a few hundred genotyped donors of the cohort, with 15% to 20% of those sequences being non-productive.

Overall results and qualifications from the work: Compared with the approximately 670-donor mean, donors in an Asian-associated ancestry cluster had fewer N-insertions in productive TCRs, according to a later genetic analysis. Seventeen rarely observed V segments, including chromosome 9 orphons, were excluded from the earlier analysis of approximately 600 of the donors because counts were too low. Only TCR beta chains were sequenced in this cohort, and the absence of alpha or paired-chain data limited detectable features. The authors suggested that the approach could potentially be generalized to other disease states and immunological phenotypes. When HLA alleles, especially DR and DQ, strongly co-occurred, attributing TCR associations to individual alleles was difficult. CMV serostatus was the only immune exposure information available for the cohort. A further reported finding was that TCR beta sequences accurately predicted the HLA-A and HLA-B alleles for most subjects in the first cohort. A later analysis found that most CMV-associated TCR beta chains appeared HLA-restricted, with HLA associations seemingly driven largely by CMV exposure. Across donors, most TCR sequences were observed very rarely, whereas some public TCRs were present in many individuals. In the study, approximately 160 TCR beta chains were listed as associated with cytomegalovirus. In both the original and validation cohorts, the classifier was reported to diagnose cytomegalovirus status with high specificity and sensitivity. A cluster of highly shared sequence variants was judged likely to represent a technical artifact of the sequencing pipeline. In a later analysis, more than 15,000 TCR beta sequences were associated with specific HLA alleles at a false discovery rate of 0.05. In an earlier analysis of around 500 of the donors, most TCR beta V segments appeared in productive rearrangements about 87% or about 30% of the time, broadly matching IMGT annotations. Correlated functional status among segregating V segments might be attributable to linkage disequilibrium, but an unknown experimental factor could not be ruled out. V-gene and J-gene trimming of TCR beta chains was associated with a missense DCLRE1C variant in a later genetic analysis, and the association was replicated in an independent cohort. Sequencing depth was assumed to be roughly uniform across donors in the presence/absence analyses, though that assumption may not hold. A few of the identified cytomegalovirus-associated TCR beta chains were confirmed in vitro to be specific for cytomegalovirus antigens. The 87-base-pair reads could not distinguish some IMGT-functional V segments, including TRBV6-2 and TRBV6-3, so those segments were excluded. A later analysis found that HLA-associated TCR beta chains were more clonally expanded and had lower generation probabilities than equally common non-associated chains. HLA typing was unavailable for some donors at each locus, so association tests used only the typed subset. In a later analysis, the rate of TCR association differed among HLA loci, with DRB1 alleles having the most associated TCRs and HLA-C alleles having the fewest. According to a later analysis, parvovirus B19, influenza, CMV and Epstein-Barr virus appeared linked to several top co-occurrence clusters.

Points on this clone: There is no known antigen for this receptor. Per-nucleotide qualities are absent, and no much larger clonotype sits a single base away.

After removal of 6 bases from V and 1 base from J, the junction retains 5 bases not matched to a gene. The CDR3 numbers 14 residues from cysteine through phenylalanine. Just the 42-base CDR3 DNA is kept, in frame starting at base 1. The germline V gene supplies CDR1 SGHTA and CDR2 FQGNSA. In total, about 650 healthy bone marrow donors made up the cohort. Cohort members were all nominally healthy when sampled, although unrecorded immune exposures were likely present. The donor was CMV seropositive and was included in the group of almost 300 seropositive cohort members. Each donor provided a peripheral blood sample, and peripheral blood mononuclear cells were used for TCR beta sequencing. Genomic DNA extraction from the blood cell samples was performed with the Qiagen DNeasy Blood Extraction Kit. Library construction relied on the immunoSEQ multiplex PCR assay. For the multiplex PCR, a mixture combining 60 forward primers for TCR Vbeta segments and 13 reverse primers for TCR Jbeta segments was used. A multiplex PCR assay on genomic DNA amplified the CDR3 region of rearranged TCR beta genes. The Illumina HiSeq System was used to sequence the amplified TCR beta libraries as 87-base-pair reads. As for the authors' bioinformatics: Across the 670 or so repertoires, a later analysis counted 75 million to 90 million unique TCR beta chains, around 11 million of which were shared by at least two donors. A nearest-neighbor algorithm error-corrected the raw reads and collapsed the reads into unique sequences, merging closely related sequences to remove PCR and sequencing errors. To assign V, D and J gene segments, CDR3 sequences were aligned to IMGT reference sequences. For a sequence to be retained, a match of at least six nucleotides to both a V gene segment and a J gene segment was required. A rearrangement counted as productive if the CDR3 had no stop codons and remained in frame with V and J, and every other rearrangement counted as non-productive. CDR3 was defined by IMGT convention, running from the second conserved V-encoded cysteine to the conserved J-encoded phenylalanine. Sequences without an unambiguous match to a single V gene segment were excluded from the earlier analysis of about 600 of the donors. In an earlier analysis of around 600 of the donors, V segments were called functional above 56.7% productive rearrangements and were called segregating when the between-donor standard deviation exceeded 5%. A statistical classification framework was built for diagnosing cytomegalovirus status from the catalog of TCR beta chain sequences. V and J gene assignment, in a later analysis, came from comparing TCR nucleotide sequences with IMGT/GENE-DB human TR gene sequences. Using the TCRdist pipeline, a later analysis assigned CDR3 sequences along with most-parsimonious VDJ recombination scenarios. In a later analysis, each TCR beta chain was defined by its CDR3 amino acid sequence together with its V-gene family, and reads without a unique V-gene family were excluded. A later analysis removed roughly 590 highly shared, low-generation-probability nucleotide sequences to deal with suspected cross-contamination and a sequencing artifact. In a later analysis, a clonal expansion index for each public chain was calculated from normalized within-repertoire ranks of inferred template counts. In a later analysis, generation probabilities were computed using a VDJ recombination model fitted to out-of-frame rearrangements, and the results were checked against IGoR. In a later analysis, hypergeometric tests were used to score TCR-TCR, TCR-HLA and TCR-CMV co-occurrence, with a repertoire-size bias correction applied to TCR pairs. To estimate false discovery rates, a later analysis permuted the HLA or CMV assignments 20 times. In a later analysis, co-occurring TCRs were grouped using DBSCAN, and TCRdist sequence similarity was added for clustering within HLA-allele-positive subsets. Repertoires with fewer than 30,000 or more than 120,000 public chains, plus five repertoires with anomalous nucleotide sharing, were excluded from co-occurrence clustering. Not all clones reach the TCRdb copy of this immuneACCESS table, which keeps in-frame sequences only. Checked studies attribute under half of the gap to unresolved V genes and leave the rest unexplained. The V and J calls and the clone size are those of that table, but D and trimming were determined from the DNA. This sample lists over 150,000 clones; 77% were detected once. Jointly, the top ten make up 3% to 4.5% of the sample.

Sequencing was performed on PBMCs. Recombination connected TRBV7-2 to TRBJ2-7; 8 of the junction bases match TRBD1. The TCR sequence derives from an older woman in good health and CMV-seropositive. The DNA sequence is as follows: TGTGCCAGCAGTTTCGACAGGGGATCCTACGAGCAGTACTTC. The resulting protein is CASSFDRGSYEQYF. The full variable domain, with segments outside the CDR3 supplied by the reference TRBV7-2 and TRBJ2-7 proteins, appears as GAGVSQSPSNKVTEKGKDVELRCDPISGHTALYWYRQSLGQGLEFLIYFQGNSAPDKSGLPSDRFSAERTGGSVSTLTIQRTQQEDSAVYLCASSFDRGSYEQYFGPGTRLTVT.